Following are 32 T cell receptor beta chains from one sample sequenced in a study of T cells in Graves' hyperthyroidism and ophthalmopathy. The investigators amplified TCR beta CDR3 regions from RNA transcripts. First-round RT-PCR of the TCR CDR3 relied on the HTBI primer set. TCRdb re-called the multiplex PCR reads with MiXCR, one entry per CDR3 protein. The sample comprises 450,000 to 600,000 distinct CDR3 sequences, 13% to 15% of which are singletons, and approximately 13% rests with the top ten. The sample taken for sequencing was blood. All receptors derive from a woman aged 40 to 50 with Graves' hyperthyroidism.

The chain links TRBV20-1 to TRBJ2-7, with D possibly TRBD2 on 6 matching bases. Germline V lookup: CDR1 DFQATT, CDR2 SNEGSKA (reference sequence). The CDR3 spans 15 residues. Trimming cost V 0 bases and J 2 bases, with 14 bases left between them. CDR3 sequence reads: CSARDHRLGTYEQYF. CDR3 nucleotides: TGCAGTGCTAGAGATCATCGACTAGGAACCTACGAGCAGTACTTC.

In this sample, this clonotype turned up a few times. This chain uses TRBV7-9 with TRBJ2-3; 10 positions match TRBD2. V was clipped by 0 bases and J by 4 bases; unmatched bases: 4. Germline CDR1 SEHNR, CDR2 FQNEAQ (reference sequence). This CDR3 contains 16 residues. CDR3 protein: CASSLAKAGGPDTQYF. The DNA of the CDR3 is TGTGCCAGCAGCTTAGCGAAAGCGGGAGGGCCAGATACGCAGTATTTT.

This clonotype was seen a few times. The chain joins TRBV11-3 to TRBJ2-1; 9 bases are a match to TRBD2. V was clipped by 3 bases and J by 9 bases; unmatched bases: 9. This CDR3 is 15 amino acids long. Germline CDR1 and CDR2: SGHNT and YENEEA. The CDR3 sequence is CASSLLAGIRSEQFF. Here the CDR3 DNA reads TGTGCCAGCAGCTTGCTAGCGGGAATCCGCAGTGAGCAGTTCTTC.

This clonotype was counted at least ten times. The chain carries TRBV12-3 or TRBV12-4 and TRBJ2-7; D possibly matches TRBD1 or TRBD2 (6 bases each). The CDR3 covers 14 residues. The V end was cut by 4 bases, the J end by 4 bases, with 14 bases between. The CDR3 here is CASSWGALIYEQYF. The CDR3 DNA is TGTGCCAGCAGTTGGGGGGCCCTAATTTACGAGCAGTACTTC.

This clonotype came up many times. This rearrangement joins TRBV7-6 to TRBJ1-4; 12 bases align to TRBD1. Trimming at V came to 2 bases and at J to 6 bases, leaving 4 bases not matched to a gene. The germline V gene encodes CDR1 SGHVS and CDR2 FNYEAQ. The CDR3 totals 16 residues. As DNA, the CDR3 is TGTGCCAGCAGCTTACGGGGACAGGGGGCGTATGAAAAACTGTTTTTT. Its protein product is CASSLRGQGAYEKLFF.

The sample holds many counts of this clonotype. J is TRBJ2-1 and V is TRBV20-1, with no clear D. From germline, CDR1 is DFQATT and CDR2 SNEGSKA (reference sequence). Trimming left V 6 bases short and J 6 bases short, with 9 bases between. The CDR3 spans 11 residues. The CDR3 bases are TGCAGTGCCGGTCACACCAATGAGCAGTTCTTC. It yields the protein CSAGHTNEQFF.

In this sample, this clonotype turned up many times. This rearrangement joins TRBV28 to TRBJ2-3, with D perhaps TRBD2 (6 bases). Trimming took off 7 bases at V and 0 bases at J, with 17 bases between the two ends. CDR3 length: 16 amino acids. Germline values: CDR1 MDHEN, CDR2 SYDVKM. The CDR3 is CASKNSGDFSTDTQYF. In DNA form, the CDR3 reads TGTGCCAGCAAGAACTCCGGGGACTTTAGCACAGATACGCAGTATTTT.

Concerning this clonotype itself: The junction and the germline gene differ at one end; a read error may be behind it. This chain links TRBV12-3 or TRBV12-4 with TRBJ2-5; unclear D gene. The CDR3 length is 15 residues. The CDR3 protein is CASSLEADLTETQYF. As DNA, the CDR3 is TGTGCCAGCAGCTTAGAGGCGGACCTAACGGAGACCCAGTACTTC.

The sample holds many counts of this clonotype. The chain uses TRBV5-1 and TRBJ2-4; TRBD2 might be the D (6 bases). The CDR3 runs 15 residues. Between the trimmed V and J ends, which lost 0 bases and 7 bases, there was a span of 14 bases. Per germline, CDR1 SGHRS and CDR2 YFSETQ. CDR3 DNA sequence: TGCGCCAGCAGCTTGGTAGAAGGGAGGTGGAACATTCAGTACTTC. Amino acids: CASSLVEGRWNIQYF. Filled out from reference TRBV5-1 and TRBJ2-4, the complete variable domain reads KAGVTQTPRYLIKTRGQQVTLSCSPISGHRSVSWYQQTPGQGLQFLFEYFSETQRNKGNFPGRFSGRQFSNSRSEMNVSTLELGDSALYLCASSLVEGRWNIQYFGAGTRLSVL.

This clonotype was counted between two and nine times. This rearrangement joins TRBV12-3 or TRBV12-4 to TRBJ2-1, with 7 bases that match TRBD2. The CDR3 runs to 17 residues. The V gene end was trimmed by 5 bases and the J gene end by 2 bases; junction bases not matched to a gene: 12. This CDR3 reads CASSGGGGERAYNEQFF. The CDR3 DNA sequence: TGTGCCAGCAGTGGGGGGGGGGGGGAGCGGGCCTACAATGAGCAGTTCTTC.

This clonotype was detected many times. The rearrangement uses TRBV2 and TRBJ2-3; TRBD1 matches 11 bases. This CDR3 spans 19 amino acids. Germline-derived CDR1 and CDR2 are SNHLY and FYNNEI. V trimming: 6 bases; J trimming: 8 bases; junction bases outside the gene matches: 22. The chain's CDR3 is CASSDPAKPDRGLWGTQYF. The CDR3 bases are TGTGCCAGCAGCGACCCGGCCAAACCGGACAGGGGGCTTTGGGGTACGCAGTATTTT.

This clonotype was seen a few times. The chain is built from TRBV7-2 and TRBJ2-7, with TRBD2 as a possible D gene (6 bases). This CDR3 has 12 residues. V was pared by 5 bases and J by 7 bases, with 12 bases between. In germline, CDR1 is SGHTA, CDR2 FQGNSA. The CDR3 here is CASSVLGGEQYF. The CDR3 DNA reads TGTGCCAGCAGCGTCCTTGGGGGGGAGCAGTACTTC.

This clonotype appeared a few times. The V gene is TRBV6-4, the J gene TRBJ2-5; D possibly matches TRBD1 or TRBD2 (5 bases each). The CDR3 runs to 15 residues. Germline V CDR1 and CDR2: MRHNA, SNTAGT. Trimming removed 5 bases from V and 1 base from J, with 14 bases in between. This CDR3 is CASSPTGGTQETQYF. In DNA form, the CDR3 reads TGTGCCAGCAGTCCAACCGGTGGGACCCAAGAGACCCAGTACTTC.

Points on this clonotype: A junction boundary mismatches the germline segment, possibly from a read error. The gene calls are TRBV28 and TRBJ2-1; no definite D call. CDR3 size: 12 residues. The germline V gene has CDR1 MDHEN and CDR2 SYDVKM. For the CDR3, the DNA is TGTGCCAGCGGGGATACCTACAATGAGCGGTTCTTC. Its protein product is CASGDTYNERFF. Full variable domain (remainder filled in from reference TRBV28 and TRBJ2-1): DVKVTQSSRYLVKRTGEKVFLECVQDMDHENMFWYRQDPGLGLRLIYFSYDVKMKEKGDIPEGYSVSREKKERFSLILESASTNQTSMYLCASGDTYNERFFGPGTRLTVL.

Details on this clonotype: A much larger clonotype is one base distant, so this may be a read error. This chain joins TRBV7-9 and TRBJ2-1; D assignment may be TRBD1 or TRBD2 (5 bases each). The J call is uncertain, as TRBJ2-7 better fits the DNA end. Germline CDR1 SEHNR, CDR2 FQNEAQ (reference sequence). This CDR3 is built from 17 residues. CDR3 in DNA: TGTGCCAGCAGCTCCGGGTTGGCCGGGGCCGCGAGCAATGAGCAGTACTTC. Amino acid sequence: CASSSGLAGAASNEQYF.

This clonotype showed up many times. The gene calls are TRBV6-1 and TRBJ2-7; TRBD1 aligns across 10 bases. The junction had 9 bases not matched to a gene; V was cut back by 5 bases and J by 5 bases. Germline V lookup: CDR1 MNHNS, CDR2 SASEGT. The CDR3 is 15 amino acids. This CDR3 is CASSLPGQGKDEQYF. The CDR3 bases are TGTGCCAGCAGTTTACCGGGACAGGGGAAAGACGAGCAGTACTTC.

Worth noting for this clonotype: A single base separates this from a much larger clone, so it may be a read error. In DNA, the CDR3 is TGTGCCGGCAGTGAATTTAACGAGCAGTACTTC. It translates to CAGSEFNEQYF. The rearrangement joins TRBV6-1 to TRBJ2-7; D unclear. The CDR3 sequence is 11 residues long. Germline assignment: CDR1 MNHNS and CDR2 SASEGT.

The chain carries TRBV6-1 and TRBJ2-5; D remains ambiguous. The V end was cut by 5 bases, the J end by 2 bases, with 9 bases between. The germline V gene encodes CDR1 MNHNS and CDR2 SASEGT. The CDR3 consists of 13 residues. CDR3 DNA: TGTGCCAGCAGTAAGGCAGGACAAGAGACCCAGTACTTC. Protein: CASSKAGQETQYF.

This chain connects TRBV19 to TRBJ2-2, with 7 nucleotides matching TRBD2. Trimming cost V 6 bases and J 0 bases; bases outside gene matches: 4. CDR1 LNHDA and CDR2 SQIVND come from the germline V gene (reference sequence). The CDR3 has 15 amino acids. The CDR3 coding sequence is TGTGCCAGTAGCCCTAGCGGAACGAACACCGGGGAGCTGTTTTTT. Its protein product is CASSPSGTNTGELFF.

This clonotype has a handful of counts. This sequence joins TRBV18 and TRBJ2-1; the D call may be TRBD1 or TRBD2 (5 bases each). Trimming removed 2 bases from V and 0 bases from J, with 11 bases in between. The germline V gene has CDR1 KGHSH and CDR2 LQKENI. The CDR3 is 16 amino acids. CDR3 region: CASSPGTDSSYNEQFF. The CDR3 DNA is TGTGCCAGCTCACCAGGGACGGATAGCTCCTACAATGAGCAGTTCTTC.

This clonotype was detected ten times or more. CDR3 sequence: CASSFGTSDEQFF. The CDR3 region has the DNA TGTGCCAGCAGCTTCGGGACTAGCGATGAGCAGTTCTTC. The gene calls are TRBV7-9 and TRBJ2-1; the match to TRBD2 covers 10 bases. The V and J ends lost 3 bases and 8 bases, in that order; junction bases with no gene match: 1. The CDR3 contains 13 residues. Germline loops: CDR1 SEHNR, CDR2 FQNEAQ (reference sequence).

The chain employs TRBV6-1 and TRBJ2-7; no clear D. V gave up 2 bases and J gave up 6 bases, with 11 bases separating them. The CDR3 is made up of 13 amino acids. Germline V CDR1 and CDR2: MNHNS, SASEGT. The CDR3 loop is CASSESAMLEQYF. In nucleotides, the CDR3 is TGTGCCAGCAGTGAATCGGCTATGCTCGAGCAGTACTTC.

The chain employs TRBV10-3 and TRBJ2-1, with 9 bases aligning to TRBD2. CDR3 size: 17 residues. Looked up from germline, CDR1 is ENHRY and CDR2 is SYGVKD. V shed 0 bases, J shed 1 base, and the junction held 4 bases outside the gene matches. CDR3 sequence reads: CAISESSLAGSYNEQFF. The DNA of the CDR3 is TGTGCCATCAGTGAGTCGAGTCTAGCGGGATCCTACAATGAGCAGTTCTTC.

This clonotype was observed a handful of times. The chain is built from TRBV18 and TRBJ2-7; D remains unclear. The CDR3 totals 13 residues. The ends were cut back, 5 bases at V and 6 bases at J, with 14 bases in the middle. Germline V gene data show CDR1 as KGHSH and CDR2 as LQKENI. The CDR3: CASSSLNWSEQYF. In DNA form, the CDR3 reads TGTGCCAGCTCATCACTTAATTGGAGCGAGCAGTACTTC. Full variable domain (remainder filled in from reference TRBV18 and TRBJ2-7): NAGVMQNPRHLVRRRGQEARLRCSPMKGHSHVYWYRQLPEEGLKFMVYLQKENIIDESGMPKERFSAEFPKEGPSILRIQQVVRGDSAAYFCASSSLNWSEQYFGPGTRLTVT.

Only a few counts were recorded for this clonotype. V and J are TRBV29-1 and TRBJ2-1; D gene ambiguous. The V end lost 6 bases, the J end lost 0 bases, and 15 bases lay between the germline ends. Germline CDR1 and CDR2: SQVTM and ANQGSEA. The CDR3 spans 15 residues. CDR3: CSVGQGPSSYNEQFF. CDR3 nucleotide sequence: TGCAGCGTCGGTCAAGGGCCAAGCTCCTACAATGAGCAGTTCTTC.

This clonotype was seen at least ten times. This chain uses TRBV12-3 or TRBV12-4 with TRBJ2-7, with TRBD1 matching 8 bases. The length of the CDR3 is 15 residues. J was trimmed by 4 bases and V by 5 bases; bases with no gene match: 10. CDR3 bases: TGTGCCAGCAGTAGAGGGGCAGGGGGCAGTTACGAGCAGTACTTC. Amino acids: CASSRGAGGSYEQYF.

This clonotype was observed at least ten times. One junction end disagrees with the germline gene, perhaps due to a read error. The J gene is TRBJ1-6, the V gene TRBV6-1; D remains ambiguous. This CDR3 spans 15 amino acids. The germline CDR1 and CDR2 sequences are MNHNS and SASEGT. CDR3 DNA sequence: TGTGCCAGCAGTGAGTTGGGGTCCTACAATTCACCCCTCCACTTT. As protein: CASSELGSYNSPLHF.

J is TRBJ2-3 and V is TRBV9; D assignment may be TRBD1 or TRBD2 (5 bases each). Germline values: CDR1 SGDLS, CDR2 YYNGEE. Trimming cost V 0 bases and J 2 bases, with 10 bases left between them. This CDR3 region has 15 residues. CDR3 DNA sequence: TGTGCCAGCAGCGTAGTCCCAGGGACCACAGATACGCAGTATTTT. The encoded protein is CASSVVPGTTDTQYF.

This chain joins TRBV19 and TRBJ2-3, with D uncertain. V lost 5 bases and J 2 bases, leaving 14 bases between the germline ends. Per germline, CDR1 LNHDA and CDR2 SQIVND (reference sequence). CDR3 length equals 15 residues. DNA of the CDR3: TGTGCCAGTAGTTCGAACGACCAATACACAGATACGCAGTATTTT. It encodes CASSSNDQYTDTQYF.

This clonotype came up a few times. The V gene is TRBV2, the J gene TRBJ2-1; D assignment may be TRBD1 or TRBD2 (5 bases each). CDR1 is SNHLY, CDR2 FYNNEI, per germline. The length of the CDR3 is 13 residues. V gave up 4 bases and J gave up 9 bases, with 13 bases separating them. The CDR3 spells CASSAEGLIEQFF. The CDR3, as DNA: TGTGCCAGCAGTGCTGAGGGGTTGATTGAGCAGTTCTTC.

The table lists this clonotype with many counts. The chain couples TRBV28 to TRBJ2-7; the match to TRBD2 covers 12 bases. The CDR3 loop spans 15 amino acids. Looked up from germline, CDR1 is MDHEN and CDR2 is SYDVKM. V dropped 4 bases and J dropped 3; count of bases not matched to a gene: 4. CDR3 sequence reads: CASSSPGLAGYEQYF. The CDR3 DNA reads TGTGCCAGCAGTTCACCGGGACTAGCGGGCTACGAGCAGTACTTC.

The sample holds many counts of this clonotype. The chain has TRBV12-3 or TRBV12-4 and TRBJ2-1; 11 nucleotides align to TRBD2. This CDR3 spans 13 amino acids. The J segment lost 12 bases and the V segment lost 4 bases, leaving 5 bases of the junction unmatched. CDR3 loop: CASSSLAGVGQFF. CDR3 nucleotides: TGTGCCAGCAGTTCACTAGCGGGAGTTGGGCAGTTCTTC.